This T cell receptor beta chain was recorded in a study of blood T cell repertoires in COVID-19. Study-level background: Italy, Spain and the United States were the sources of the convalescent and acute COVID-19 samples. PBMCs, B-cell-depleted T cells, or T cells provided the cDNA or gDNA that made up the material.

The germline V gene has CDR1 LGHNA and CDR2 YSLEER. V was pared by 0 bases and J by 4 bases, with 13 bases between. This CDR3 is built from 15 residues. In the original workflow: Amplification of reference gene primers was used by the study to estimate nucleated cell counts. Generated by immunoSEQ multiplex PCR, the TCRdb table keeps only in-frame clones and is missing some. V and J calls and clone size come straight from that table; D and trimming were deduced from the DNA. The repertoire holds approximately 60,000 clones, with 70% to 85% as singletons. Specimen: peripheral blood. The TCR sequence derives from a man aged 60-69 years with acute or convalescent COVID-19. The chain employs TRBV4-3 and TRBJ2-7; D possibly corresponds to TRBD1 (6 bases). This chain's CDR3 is CASSQERQVGYEQYF. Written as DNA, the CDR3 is TGCGCCAGCAGCCAAGAGCGACAGGTTGGGTACGAGCAGTACTTC.